This T cell receptor beta chain was sequenced for a study of blood T cell repertoires in COVID-19. Data came from immunoSEQ multiplex PCR; TCRdb stores just in-frame clones and leaves some out. The sample shows around 45,000 clones, about 86% of them seen only once. Source material: peripheral blood. This TCR was recovered from a human donor in a cohort sampled during active COVID-19.

The CDR3 bases are TGTGCCAGCTCACTCGGACAGGGCCTCTACGAGCAGTACTTC. It specifies CASSLGQGLYEQYF. The rearrangement uses TRBV18 and TRBJ2-7; 8 bases are a match to TRBD1. From germline, CDR1 is KGHSH and CDR2 LQKENI. The CDR3 consists of 14 residues. V trimming: 4 bases; J trimming: 3 bases; junction bases outside the gene matches: 5.